These T cell receptor beta chains were read from a single sample in a study of long-term antiretroviral therapy in people with HIV. Clones were sequenced by immunoSEQ multiplex PCR, and TCRdb holds only the in-frame ones, with some missing. The table records some 19,000 clones, approximately 88% of them present only once. The sequenced sample was unsorted PBMCs, obtained 0.9 years after starting antiretroviral therapy. Receptors were obtained from a man aged 18 to 29 with HIV. Each CDR3 is given with its conserved first and last residue. D genes are given only for firm matches. Clone sizes are given selectively: once, few, many, or a class where the clone is expanded.

>-|TRBV7-2|TRBJ1-2|-
TGTGCCAGCAGCTTAGATTCGGCGCCGTCTAACTATGGCTACACCTTC
CASSLDSAPSNYGYTF
>-|TRBV11-3|TRBJ1-1|TRBD1
TGTGCCAGCAGCCCTAAGTCACGGGACAGGGCGAACACTGAAGCTTTCTTT
CASSPKSRDRANTEAFF
>once|TRBV11-2|TRBJ2-7|-
TGTGCCAGCAGCGTTAGCGGCGATGCTCTCTACGAGCAGTACTTC
CASSVSGDALYEQYF
>-|TRBV11-2|TRBJ2-7|-
TGTGCCAGCAGCTTAGGGACGTTTGAATCCTACGAGCAGTACTTC
CASSLGTFESYEQYF
>-|TRBV5-5|TRBJ2-1|TRBD1
TGTGCCAGCAGCTTGTCGGTGGCGGGACAGGACAATGAGCAGTTCTTC
CASSLSVAGQDNEQFF
>-|TRBV6-1|TRBJ1-2|-
TGTGCCAGCAGTGAAAAAATCCCCCAAAGCGAGGCAGACTTCTATGGCTACACCTTC
CASSEKIPQSEADFYGYTF
>-|TRBV27|TRBJ1-1|-
TGTGCCAGCAGTTTAACGGCAGGGATAGACACTGAAGCTTTCTTT
CASSLTAGIDTEAFF
>-|TRBV6-6|TRBJ2-5|-
TGTGCCAGCAGTTACGTCGGAAGCCAAGAGACCCAGTACTTC
CASSYVGSQETQYF
>-|TRBV28|TRBJ1-1|-
TGTGCCAGCAGTTCGCCGGCTATTACAGGGCACACTGAAGCTTTCTTT
CASSSPAITGHTEAFF
>-|TRBV5-1|TRBJ2-5|-
TGCGCCAGCTGCTTTGGGGGAGCGCAAGAGACCCAGTACTTC
CASCFGGAQETQYF
>-|TRBV29-1|TRBJ2-7|TRBD2
TGCAGCGTTGAAGCCTCCGGGACTAGCTACCCTGAGCAGTACTTC
CSVEASGTSYPEQYF
>-|TRBV11-2|TRBJ1-1|-
TGTGCCAGCAGCCCCTGGGGGGGCTTGAACACTGAAGCTTTCTTT
CASSPWGGLNTEAFF
>-|TRBV7-8|TRBJ1-2|-
TGTGCCAGCAGAGTGGCGTATGGCTACACCTTC
CASRVAYGYTF
>-|TRBV28|TRBJ1-3|-
TGTGCCAGCAGTCCCCCCGCCCAAGGAAACACCATATATTTT
CASSPPAQGNTIYF
>-|TRBV9|TRBJ2-3|TRBD2
TGTGCCAGCAGCCCATTCCGGGGGGGGAACACAGATACGCAGTATTTT
CASSPFRGGNTDTQYF
>-|TRBV4-1|TRBJ1-2|-
TGCGCCAGCAGCCAAGACCCCCAGGGGTGGGATGGCTACACCTTC
CASSQDPQGWDGYTF
>-|TRBV30|TRBJ1-2|-
TGTGCCTGGAGTTACCAGGGGAGCAGTGGCTACACCTTC
CAWSYQGSSGYTF
>-|TRBV11-2|TRBJ2-7|-
TGTGCCAGCAGCTTAGAGGTGGATGGGTCCCGGGGAACGCAGTACTTC
CASSLEVDGSRGTQYF
>-|TRBV20-1|TRBJ1-6|-
TGCAGGCCCGGGAACAAGGATGTTTTT
CRPGNKDVF
>-|TRBV20-1|TRBJ1-1|-
TGCAGCGTAATCGTTGGCACTGAAGCTTTCTTT
CSVIVGTEAFF
>-|TRBV6-5|TRBJ1-1|-
TGTGCCAGCACCAGGAGGGGGGGTAGGGACACTGAAGCTTTCTTT
CASTRRGGRDTEAFF
>once|TRBV9|TRBJ2-5|TRBD2
TGTGCCAGCAGCGGAGCGGGGGAGAATCAAGAGACCCAGTACTTC
CASSGAGENQETQYF